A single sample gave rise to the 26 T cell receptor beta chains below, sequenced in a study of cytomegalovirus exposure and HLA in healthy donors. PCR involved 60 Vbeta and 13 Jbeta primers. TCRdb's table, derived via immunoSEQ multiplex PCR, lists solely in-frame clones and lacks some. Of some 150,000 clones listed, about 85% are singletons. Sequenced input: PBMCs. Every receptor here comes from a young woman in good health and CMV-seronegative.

Here the CDR3 reads CSIRLAGLTDTQYF. The CDR3 DNA is TGCAGCATTAGACTAGCGGGGTTGACAGATACGCAGTATTTT. The gene calls are TRBV29-1 and TRBJ2-3; TRBD2 aligns across 11 bases. From germline, CDR1 is SQVTM and CDR2 ANQGSEA. The CDR3 sequence is 14 residues long. Unmatched junction bases numbered 7, after V lost 8 bases and J lost 3 bases.

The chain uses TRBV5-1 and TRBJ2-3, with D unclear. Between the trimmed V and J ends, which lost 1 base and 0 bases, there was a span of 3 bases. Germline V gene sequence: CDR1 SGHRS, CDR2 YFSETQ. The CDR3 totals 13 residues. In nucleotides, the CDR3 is TGCGCCAGCAGCTTGCCTAGCACAGATACGCAGTATTTT. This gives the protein CASSLPSTDTQYF.

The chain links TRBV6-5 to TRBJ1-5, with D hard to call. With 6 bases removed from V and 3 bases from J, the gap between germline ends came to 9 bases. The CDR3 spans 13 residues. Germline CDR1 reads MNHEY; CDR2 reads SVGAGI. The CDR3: CASRALSNQPQHF. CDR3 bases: TGTGCCAGCAGAGCCCTTTCCAATCAGCCCCAGCATTTT.

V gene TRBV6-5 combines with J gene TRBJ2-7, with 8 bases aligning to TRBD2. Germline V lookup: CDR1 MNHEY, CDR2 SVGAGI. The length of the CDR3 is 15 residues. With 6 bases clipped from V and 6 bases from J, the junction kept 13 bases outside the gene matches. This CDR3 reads CASSPTGTSPPEQYF. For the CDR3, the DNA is TGTGCCAGCAGCCCGACCGGGACTAGTCCCCCCGAGCAGTACTTC.

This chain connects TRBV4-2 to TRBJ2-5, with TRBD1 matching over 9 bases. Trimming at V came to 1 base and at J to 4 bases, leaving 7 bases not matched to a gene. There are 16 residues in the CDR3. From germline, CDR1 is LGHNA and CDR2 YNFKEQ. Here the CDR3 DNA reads TGTGCCAGCAGCCAAGTGTCGGGACAGGGAAGAGAGACCCAGTACTTC. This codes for CASSQVSGQGRETQYF.

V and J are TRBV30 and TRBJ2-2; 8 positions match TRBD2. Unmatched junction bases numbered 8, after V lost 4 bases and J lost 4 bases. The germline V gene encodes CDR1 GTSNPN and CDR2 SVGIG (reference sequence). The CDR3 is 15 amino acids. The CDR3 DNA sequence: TGTGCCTGGATGGCGGGAGGAGCGGGCACCGGGGAGCTGTTTTTT. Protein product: CAWMAGGAGTGELFF.

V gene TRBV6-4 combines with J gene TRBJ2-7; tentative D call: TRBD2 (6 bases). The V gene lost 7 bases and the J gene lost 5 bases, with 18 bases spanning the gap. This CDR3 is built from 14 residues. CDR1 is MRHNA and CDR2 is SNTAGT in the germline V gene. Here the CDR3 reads CASIPAGLAHEQYF. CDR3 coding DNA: TGTGCCAGCATCCCCGCTGGGCTAGCGCACGAGCAGTACTTC.

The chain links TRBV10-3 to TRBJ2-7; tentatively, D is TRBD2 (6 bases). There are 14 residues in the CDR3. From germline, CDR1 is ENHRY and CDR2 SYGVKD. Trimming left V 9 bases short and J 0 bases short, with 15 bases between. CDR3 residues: CAMAGSGSSYEQYF. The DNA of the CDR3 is TGTGCCATGGCGGGGAGCGGAAGCTCCTACGAGCAGTACTTC.

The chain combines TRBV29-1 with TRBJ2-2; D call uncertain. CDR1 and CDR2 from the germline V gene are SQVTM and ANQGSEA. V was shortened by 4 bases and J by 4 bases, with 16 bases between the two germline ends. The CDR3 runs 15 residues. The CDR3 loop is CSVGKRSDGTGELFF. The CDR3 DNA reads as TGCAGCGTTGGAAAGAGGTCAGACGGCACCGGGGAGCTGTTTTTT.

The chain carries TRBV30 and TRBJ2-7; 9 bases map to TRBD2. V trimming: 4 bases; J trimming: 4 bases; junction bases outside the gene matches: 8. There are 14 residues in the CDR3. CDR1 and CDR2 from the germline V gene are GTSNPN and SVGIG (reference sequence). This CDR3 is CAWTRLAEKYEQYF. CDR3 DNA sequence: TGTGCCTGGACCCGACTAGCGGAAAAATACGAGCAGTACTTC. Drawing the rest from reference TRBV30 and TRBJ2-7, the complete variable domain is SQTIHQWPATLVQPVGSPLSLECTVEGTSNPNLYWYRQAAGRGLQLLFYSVGIGQISSEVPQNLSASRPQDRQFILSSKKLLLSDSGFYLCAWTRLAEKYEQYFGPGTRLTVT.

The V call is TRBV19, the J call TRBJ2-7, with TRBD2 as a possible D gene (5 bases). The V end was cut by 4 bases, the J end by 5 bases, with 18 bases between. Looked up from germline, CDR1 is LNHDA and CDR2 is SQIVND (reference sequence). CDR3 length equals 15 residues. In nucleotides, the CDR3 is TGTGCCAGTAGTAAGGCCCGGGTTAGCGACGACGAGCAGTACTTC. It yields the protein CASSKARVSDDEQYF.

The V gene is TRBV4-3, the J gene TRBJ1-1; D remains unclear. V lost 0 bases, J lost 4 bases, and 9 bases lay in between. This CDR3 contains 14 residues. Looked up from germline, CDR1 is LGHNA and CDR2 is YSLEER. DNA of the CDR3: TGCGCCAGCAGCCAAGATCATGCAGGCACTGAAGCTTTCTTT. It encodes CASSQDHAGTEAFF.

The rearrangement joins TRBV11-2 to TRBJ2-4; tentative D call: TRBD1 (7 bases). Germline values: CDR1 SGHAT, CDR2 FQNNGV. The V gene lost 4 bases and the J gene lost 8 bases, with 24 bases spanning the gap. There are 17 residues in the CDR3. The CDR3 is CASSSGRGRTLGDIQYF. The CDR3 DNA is TGTGCCAGCAGCTCGGGCAGGGGGAGGACTTTGGGGGACATTCAGTACTTC.

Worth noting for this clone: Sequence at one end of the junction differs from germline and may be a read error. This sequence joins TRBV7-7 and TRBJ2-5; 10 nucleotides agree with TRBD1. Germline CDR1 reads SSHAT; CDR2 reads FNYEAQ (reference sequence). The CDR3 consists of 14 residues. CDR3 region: CASSSGTGVETQYF. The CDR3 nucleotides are TGTGCTAGCAGCTCCGGGACAGGGGTAGAGACCCAGTACTTC. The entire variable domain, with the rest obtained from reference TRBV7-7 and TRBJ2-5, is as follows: GAGVSQSPRYKVTKRGQDVTLRCDPISSHATLYWYQQALGQGPEFLTYFNYEAQPDKSGLPSDRFSAERPEGSISTLTIQRTEQRDSAMYRCASSSGTGVETQYFGPGTRLLVL.

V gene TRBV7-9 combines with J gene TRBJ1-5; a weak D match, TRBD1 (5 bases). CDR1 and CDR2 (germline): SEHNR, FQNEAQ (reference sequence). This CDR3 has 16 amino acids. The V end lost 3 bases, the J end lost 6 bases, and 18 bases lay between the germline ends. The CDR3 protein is CASSFGGTVRSQPQHF. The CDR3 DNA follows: TGTGCCAGCAGCTTCGGGGGGACCGTACGAAGTCAGCCCCAGCATTTT.

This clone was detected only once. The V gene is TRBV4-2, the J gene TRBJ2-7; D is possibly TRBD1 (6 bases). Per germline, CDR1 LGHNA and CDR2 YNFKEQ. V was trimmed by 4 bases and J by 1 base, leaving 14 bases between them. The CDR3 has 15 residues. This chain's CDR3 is CASSPSWGPSYEQYF. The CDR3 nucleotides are TGTGCCAGCAGCCCCTCATGGGGGCCTTCCTACGAGCAGTACTTC.

CDR3 in DNA: TGTGCCAGAAGCGTGAGACAGAGCCATCGGACACCCCTCCACTTT. As protein: CARSVRQSHRTPLHF. The chain links TRBV5-3 to TRBJ1-6; TRBD1 is a possible D gene (5 bases). TRBV5-3 is flagged as an ORF with uncertain function. The CDR3 is made up of 15 amino acids. V lost 4 bases, J lost 11 bases, and 19 bases lay in between.

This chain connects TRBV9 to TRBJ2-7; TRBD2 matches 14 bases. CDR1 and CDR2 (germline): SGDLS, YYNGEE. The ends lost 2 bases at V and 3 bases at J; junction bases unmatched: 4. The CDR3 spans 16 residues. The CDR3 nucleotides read TGTGCCAGCAGCGTCGGGGGACTAGCGGGAGTCTACGAGCAGTACTTC. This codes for CASSVGGLAGVYEQYF.

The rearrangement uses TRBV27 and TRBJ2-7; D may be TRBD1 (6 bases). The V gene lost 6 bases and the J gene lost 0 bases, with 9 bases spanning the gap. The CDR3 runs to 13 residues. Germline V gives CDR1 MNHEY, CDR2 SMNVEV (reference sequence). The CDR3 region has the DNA TGTGCCAGCAGCACAGGGAGCTCCTACGAGCAGTACTTC. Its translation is CASSTGSSYEQYF.

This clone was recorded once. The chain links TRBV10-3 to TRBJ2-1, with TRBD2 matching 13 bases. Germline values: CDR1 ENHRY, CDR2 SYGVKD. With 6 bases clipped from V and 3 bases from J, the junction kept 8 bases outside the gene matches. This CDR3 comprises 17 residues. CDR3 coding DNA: TGTGCCATCAGATCACCCGGGACTAGCGGGGACTACAATGAGCAGTTCTTC. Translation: CAIRSPGTSGDYNEQFF.

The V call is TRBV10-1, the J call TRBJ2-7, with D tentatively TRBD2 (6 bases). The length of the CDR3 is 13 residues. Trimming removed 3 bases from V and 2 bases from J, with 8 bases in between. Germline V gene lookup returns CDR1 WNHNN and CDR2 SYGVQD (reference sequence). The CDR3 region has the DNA TGCGCCAGCAGTGACCGGGGGACCTACGAGCAGTACTTC. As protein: CASSDRGTYEQYF.

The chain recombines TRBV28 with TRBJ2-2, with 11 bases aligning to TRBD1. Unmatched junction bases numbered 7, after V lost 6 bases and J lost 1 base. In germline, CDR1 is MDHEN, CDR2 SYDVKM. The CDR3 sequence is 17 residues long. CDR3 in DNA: TGTGCCAGCAGGCCGGACAGGGGGCTCGGGAACACCGGGGAGCTGTTTTTT. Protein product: CASRPDRGLGNTGELFF. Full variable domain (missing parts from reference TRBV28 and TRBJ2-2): DVKVTQSSRYLVKRTGEKVFLECVQDMDHENMFWYRQDPGLGLRLIYFSYDVKMKEKGDIPEGYSVSREKKERFSLILESASTNQTSMYLCASRPDRGLGNTGELFFGEGSRLTVL.

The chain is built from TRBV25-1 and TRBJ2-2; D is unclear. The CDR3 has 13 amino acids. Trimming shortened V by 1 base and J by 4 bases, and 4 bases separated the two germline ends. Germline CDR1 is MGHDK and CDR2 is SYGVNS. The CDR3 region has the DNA TGTGCCAGCAGTGAATCAGGCACCGGGGAGCTGTTTTTT. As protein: CASSESGTGELFF.

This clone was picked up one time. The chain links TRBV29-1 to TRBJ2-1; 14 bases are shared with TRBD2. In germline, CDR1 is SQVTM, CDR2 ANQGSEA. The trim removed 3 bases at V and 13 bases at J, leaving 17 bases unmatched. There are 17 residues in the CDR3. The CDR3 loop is CSVDSSSPGLAGVSQFF. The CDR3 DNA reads TGCAGCGTTGACTCGTCATCACCGGGACTAGCGGGAGTTAGTCAGTTCTTC.

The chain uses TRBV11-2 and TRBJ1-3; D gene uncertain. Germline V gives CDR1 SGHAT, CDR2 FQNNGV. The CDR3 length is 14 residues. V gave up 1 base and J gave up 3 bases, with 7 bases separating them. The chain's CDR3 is CASSLVRFGNTIYF. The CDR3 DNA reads TGTGCCAGCAGCTTAGTGCGGTTTGGAAACACCATATATTTT.

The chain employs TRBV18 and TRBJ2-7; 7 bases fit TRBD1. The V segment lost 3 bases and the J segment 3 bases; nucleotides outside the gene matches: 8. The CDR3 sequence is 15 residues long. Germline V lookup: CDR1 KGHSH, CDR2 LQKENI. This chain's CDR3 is CASSPGDRDLYEQYF. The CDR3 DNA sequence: TGTGCCAGCTCACCGGGCGACAGGGACCTCTACGAGCAGTACTTC.